Presented here are 20 T cell receptor beta chains from one specimen sequenced in a study of Ad26.COV2.S vaccination and SARS-CoV-2 variants. Treatment specified: roughly 20 received Ad26.COV2.S at low or high dose, single or two shots; about 5 received placebo; per-sample allocation not given. Each sample was drawn 63 days after the first injection (of vaccine or placebo). Produced via immunoSEQ multiplex PCR; TCRdb's table is partial and in-frame only. The sample carries roughly 300,000 clones, around 89% recorded once. The sequencing used peripheral blood, collected in a trial of Ad26.COV2.S vaccine versus placebo. These receptors all come from a person aged 18-65 years who received the Ad26.COV2.S COVID-19 vaccine or a placebo.

The chain links TRBV7-2 to TRBJ2-3, with D perhaps matching TRBD1 (6 bases). The CDR3 runs to 14 residues. Trimming removed 5 bases from V and 0 bases from J, with 9 bases in between. The germline V gene has CDR1 SGHTA and CDR2 FQGNSA. The CDR3 DNA follows: TGTGCCAGCAGCCACGACAGGAGCACAGATACGCAGTATTTT. Amino acids: CASSHDRSTDTQYF. The full variable domain, completed using reference TRBV7-2 and TRBJ2-3, is GAGVSQSPSNKVTEKGKDVELRCDPISGHTALYWYRQSLGQGLEFLIYFQGNSAPDKSGLPSDRFSAERTGGSVSTLTIQRTQQEDSAVYLCASSHDRSTDTQYFGPGTRLTVL.

V gene TRBV9 combines with J gene TRBJ2-7; D possibly matches TRBD1 or TRBD2 (6 bases each). Germline CDR1 is SGDLS and CDR2 is YYNGEE. The CDR3 consists of 14 residues. Trimming stripped 0 bases from V and 5 bases from J, with 12 bases between. The CDR3 sequence is CASSVGGAIDEQYF. The DNA of the CDR3 is TGTGCCAGCAGCGTAGGGGGGGCGATTGACGAGCAGTACTTC.

The J gene is TRBJ2-2, the V gene TRBV5-6; D may be TRBD1 or TRBD2 (5 bases each). CDR3 length: 15 amino acids. Trimming took off 4 bases at V and 7 bases at J, with 17 bases between the two ends. CDR1 is SGHDT, CDR2 YYEEEE, per germline. The CDR3 DNA reads TGTGCCAGCAGCCATTCCGGGACCCCAGGCGGGGAGCTGTTTTTT. Its translation: CASSHSGTPGGELFF.

The chain combines TRBV19 with TRBJ2-2; D ambiguous. The germline V gene encodes CDR1 LNHDA and CDR2 SQIVND (reference sequence). CDR3 length: 14 residues. Trimming left V 7 bases short and J 1 base short, with 10 bases between. CDR3 sequence reads: CASKDFVNTGELFF. CDR3 nucleotide sequence: TGTGCCAGTAAGGATTTCGTGAACACCGGGGAGCTGTTTTTT.

V and J are TRBV5-6 and TRBJ2-7; D may be TRBD1 (6 bases). CDR3 size: 14 residues. In germline, CDR1 is SGHDT, CDR2 YYEEEE. The V end was cut by 0 bases, the J end by 5 bases, with 12 bases between. The chain's CDR3 is CASSLAWQGHEQYF. CDR3 sequence (DNA): TGTGCCAGCAGCTTGGCGTGGCAGGGGCACGAGCAGTACTTC.

In this sample, this clone turned up once. CDR3 in amino acids: CASSQALAGFSYEQYF. CDR3 bases: TGCGCCAGCAGCCAAGCCCTTGCAGGGTTTTCCTACGAGCAGTACTTC. The chain carries TRBV4-1 and TRBJ2-7, with D perhaps matching TRBD1 (5 bases). CDR3 length: 16 amino acids. V was trimmed by 1 base and J by 1 base, leaving 14 bases between them. Germline CDR1 MGHRA, CDR2 YSYEKL.

This chain links TRBV9 with TRBJ1-4, with 11 bases fitting TRBD1. Germline CDR1 and CDR2: SGDLS and YYNGEE. This CDR3 comprises 15 residues. J gave up 5 bases and V 4 bases, and 4 bases lay outside the gene matches. CDR3 amino acids: CASSRDRGTNEKLFF. CDR3 DNA sequence: TGTGCCAGCAGCCGGGACAGGGGGACCAATGAAAAACTGTTTTTT.

This chain connects TRBV11-2 to TRBJ1-6; the D is unclear. The CDR3 has 13 residues. Trimming took 0 bases from V and 7 from J, leaving 4 bases between them. Germline lookup yields CDR1 SGHAT and CDR2 FQNNGV. The CDR3 loop is CASSLDGNSPLHF. CDR3 sequence (DNA): TGTGCCAGCAGCTTAGATGGGAATTCACCCCTCCACTTT.

The rearrangement uses TRBV15 and TRBJ1-4; 8 positions agree with TRBD1. V shed 5 bases, J shed 5 bases, and the junction held 7 bases outside the gene matches. The CDR3 spans 15 residues. Per germline, CDR1 LNHNV and CDR2 YYDKDF (reference sequence). The CDR3 spells CATSGDRSRNEKLFF. The DNA for the CDR3 is TGTGCCACCAGCGGGGACAGGAGCCGAAATGAAAAACTGTTTTTT.

This chain uses TRBV5-1 with TRBJ2-7, with no clear D. The V end was cut by 6 bases, the J end by 1 base, with 14 bases between. The CDR3 consists of 14 residues. Germline V lookup: CDR1 SGHRS, CDR2 YFSETQ. The CDR3 is CASKSIPPSYEQYF. The DNA of the CDR3 is TGCGCCAGCAAATCGATCCCCCCGTCCTACGAGCAGTACTTC.

This chain joins TRBV5-1 and TRBJ2-2; D is unresolved. Germline V lookup: CDR1 SGHRS, CDR2 YFSETQ. Trimming stripped 3 bases from V and 5 bases from J, with 14 bases between. The CDR3 has 15 residues. The CDR3 DNA sequence: TGCGCCAGCAGCTCGTCGGAGAGGCGGACCGGGGAGCTGTTTTTT. Translation: CASSSSERRTGELFF.

The rearrangement joins TRBV30 to TRBJ2-2, with D unclear. CDR1 is GTSNPN and CDR2 is SVGIG in the germline V gene (reference sequence). The CDR3 loop spans 12 amino acids. Trimming took off 0 bases at V and 7 bases at J, with 6 bases between the two ends. Here the CDR3 reads CAWSVGIGELFF. CDR3 sequence (DNA): TGTGCCTGGAGTGTGGGAATCGGGGAGCTGTTTTTT.

The CDR3 reads CASSEHRGSGGYTF. CDR3 in DNA: TGTGCCAGCAGTGAACACAGGGGAAGCGGTGGCTACACCTTC. This chain connects TRBV2 to TRBJ1-2; 7 bases are shared with TRBD1. V shed 2 bases, J shed 7 bases, and the junction held 7 bases outside the gene matches. Looked up from germline, CDR1 is SNHLY and CDR2 is FYNNEI. The CDR3 totals 14 residues.

V usage is TRBV27 and J usage is TRBJ2-3; maybe TRBD1 (6 bases). Germline CDR1 reads MNHEY; CDR2 reads SMNVEV (reference sequence). The CDR3 contains 15 residues. V lost 6 bases, J lost 1 base, and 14 bases lay in between. The DNA for the CDR3 is TGTGCCAGCAGCACAGACAGGACCCGCACAGATACGCAGTATTTT. It encodes CASSTDRTRTDTQYF.

The rearrangement links TRBV5-1 to TRBJ1-1; TRBD1 agrees at 7 bases. The CDR3 is made up of 15 amino acids. Trimming removed 4 bases from V and 1 base from J; junction bases left unmatched: 7. Germline V gene sequence: CDR1 SGHRS, CDR2 YFSETQ. CDR3 sequence (DNA): TGCGCCAGCAGCCCAGGACAGGTATCGAACACTGAAGCTTTCTTT. Translating it yields CASSPGQVSNTEAFF.

V is TRBV6-4 and J is TRBJ2-5; 10 positions agree with TRBD2. The CDR3 is 14 residues long. Trimming at V came to 7 bases and at J to 5 bases, leaving 7 bases not matched to a gene. Germline CDR1 and CDR2: MRHNA and SNTAGT. In DNA form, the CDR3 reads TGTGCCAGCAAGAAGGGACTAGCGAGGGAGACCCAGTACTTC. Translation: CASKKGLARETQYF.

CDR3 coding DNA: TGCAGCGTTGTACTAGACTTAGAGAAGTACCAAGAGACCCAGTACTTC. Protein: CSVVLDLEKYQETQYF. J is TRBJ2-5 and V is TRBV29-1; perhaps TRBD2 as D (5 bases). V lost 4 bases and J 0 bases, leaving 18 bases between the germline ends. CDR3 length: 16 residues. Per the germline V gene, CDR1 is SQVTM and CDR2 is ANQGSEA.

This rearrangement joins TRBV6-5 to TRBJ1-2, with 8 bases fitting TRBD1. J gave up 5 bases and V 7 bases, and 6 bases lay outside the gene matches. Per germline, CDR1 MNHEY and CDR2 SVGAGI. The CDR3 covers 13 residues. The chain's CDR3 is CASKGGQEYGYTF. The CDR3 bases are TGTGCCAGCAAGGGGGGACAGGAATATGGCTACACCTTC.

The chain uses TRBV6-5 and TRBJ1-4, with a weak D call TRBD1 (6 bases). The V gene lost 10 bases and the J gene lost 5 bases, with 14 bases spanning the gap. Germline V CDR1 and CDR2: MNHEY, SVGAGI. The CDR3 consists of 13 residues. CDR3 DNA sequence: TGTGCCATCGCTGGACAGCGGAATGAAAAACTGTTTTTT. This translates into CAIAGQRNEKLFF.

This chain connects TRBV6-2 or TRBV6-3 to TRBJ1-2, with D tentatively TRBD1 (6 bases). The CDR3 sequence is 13 residues long. Trimming stripped 2 bases from V and 6 bases from J, with 10 bases between. Germline lookup yields CDR1 MNHEY and CDR2 SVGEGT. The CDR3 reads CASSYGTFHGYTF. As DNA, the CDR3 is TGTGCCAGCAGTTACGGGACATTCCATGGCTACACCTTC.